This TCR beta chain comes out of a study of CD8+ T cells in alopecia areata. Concerning this clone: Antigen: not known.

Study findings and constraints: Tofacitinib significantly brought down scalp clonality and expanded CD8+ clones among top 100.

Sample treatment: oral pan-JAK inhibitor, 5-10 mg twice daily. Obtained from alopecia areata patients were lesional scalp punch biopsies along with peripheral blood. Investigators isolated RNA and reverse transcribed it into cDNA to act as the sequencing template. Generated by immunoSEQ multiplex PCR, the TCRdb table keeps only in-frame clones and is missing some. The repertoire has 90,000 or so clones, roughly 45% of them found once; the top ten carry 15% to 20%. The CDR3 has 11 residues. CDR1 SQVTM and CDR2 ANQGSEA come from the germline V gene. Trimming took 6 bases from V and 6 from J, leaving 8 bases between them.

Here the sequenced sample was CD8+ T cells sorted from blood, taken at week 24, from a patient treated with tofacitinib. This chain joins TRBV29-1 and TRBJ2-2; D remains unclear. The sequence was collected from a human donor with alopecia areata. The CDR3 sequence is CSVGVAGELFF. CDR3 sequence (DNA): TGCAGCGTCGGAGTGGCCGGGGAGCTGTTTTTT.